These T cell receptor beta chains were read from a single sample in a study of human T cells and chemical hapten exposure. TCRdb used MiXCR to reprocess the RACE reads, holding one entry per CDR3 protein. The sample lists about 120,000 distinct CDR3 sequences; roughly an eighth were seen once. The sample was whole blood, taken in connection with sensitization to the hapten diphenylcyclopropenone (DPC). Source of these receptors: a man aged 18 to 29 with alopecia areata. Some clones in this sample may be carry-over from other donors' samples. The CDR3 runs from the conserved cysteine through the conserved F or W.

V gene,CDR3 protein
TRBV11-3,CASSLTAGANVLTF
TRBV6-6,CASSYLGRGRSYTF
TRBV10-3,CAISPAEDGYEQYF
TRBV6-5,CASSYYTQGLDNTEAFF
TRBV27,CASSLAGPRAPKTQYF
TRBV10-3,CATKGGGYTF
TRBV7-9,CASSPDRGALQETQYF
TRBV29-1,CSGRLRNEKLFF
TRBV7-6,CASSLVSGDYGYTF
TRBV20-1,CSASALDSNGYTF
TRBV19,CATRREKLFF
TRBV6-6,CASRETGSGNTIYF
TRBV25-1,CASSDAGTVTDTQYF
TRBV3-1,CASSPSPGQNTGELFF
TRBV7-8,CASSLSGRAYSNQPQHF
TRBV9,CASSVEGQGKGEAFF
TRBV11-2,CASSFYGSSGGTDTQYF
TRBV12-3/TRBV12-4,CASSSSHLMGKLFF
TRBV3-1,CASSQASGGANEQFF
TRBV12-3/TRBV12-4,CASSYGPASSPLHF
TRBV11-2,CASSLKWSRLTEPYNEQFF
TRBV6-2/TRBV6-3,CASSFAGNGYTF
TRBV7-6,CASSLDATGLSIPEAFF
TRBV20-1,CSAREAGGREQFF
TRBV13,CASSTGQAAYEQYF
TRBV19,CASSIAPGERNEQFF
TRBV7-6,CASSLLGDRAFNEQFF
TRBV7-9,CASSLGPVSRYGYTF
TRBV6-6,CASRSTSTDTQYF
TRBV9,CASSGGGFYNTGELFF
TRBV7-3,CASSLGSGGDTDTQYF
TRBV13,CASSHGLADTDTQYF
TRBV4-3,CASSHEALTGANVLTF
TRBV6-5,CASSYWDGKNTEAFF
TRBV20-1,CSASGDSINTEAFF
TRBV25-1,CASSDLGGPQETQYF
TRBV7-2,CASSWAGTGNRETQYF
TRBV9,CASSVEGGAYNEQFF
TRBV5-4,CASNPGGGSEETQYF
TRBV28,CASSLFSTDTQYF
TRBV12-3/TRBV12-4,CASSLGGVNYGYTF
TRBV7-8,CASSLVVSVNTGELFF
TRBV7-9,CASSFYRAGGYTF
TRBV18,CASSPVGAGANTEAFF
TRBV20-1,CSASPGPTTNEKLFF
TRBV12-3/TRBV12-4,CASSFDRSNYGYTF
TRBV5-4,CASSLMDRADTGELFF
TRBV7-8,CASSSPFSTDTQYF
TRBV6-5,CASSYSWGDGSPLHF
TRBV4-3,CASSQDPRGGSTDTQYF
TRBV6-6,CASSYTSGGYTF
TRBV29-1,CSVEGGTEAQETQYF
TRBV6-1,CASSILAGAPGNEQFF
TRBV6-6,CASTGTGADEKLFF
TRBV7-3,CASKEPGANVLTF
TRBV2,CAIRDTFQPQHF
TRBV4-3,CASSQIRFSGANVLTF
TRBV7-2,CASSRRDRGIWDTQYF